These T cell receptor beta chains were read from a single sample in a study of T cell repertoires in cytomegalovirus infection. TCRdb reprocessed the reads with MiXCR, giving one entry per CDR3 protein. The table shows 250,000 to 350,000 distinct CDR3 sequences, with 25% occurring only once. Sequenced sample: PBMCs. These receptors all stem from a human donor in good health (CMV status not recorded). Some clones in this sample may be carry-over from other donors' samples. CDR3s include the opening cysteine and the closing phenylalanine or tryptophan. A D gene is named only where the DNA matches it firmly. Only some rows state a clone size, as once, few, many or a class for expanded clones.

d_gene: TRBD1; abundance: many; v_gene: TRBV6-6; j_gene: TRBJ1-2; CDR3aa: CASSYSDSGGNGYTF; CDR3nt: TGTGCCAGCAGTTACTCGGATTCAGGGGGCAATGGCTACACCTTC
d_gene: -; abundance: -; v_gene: TRBV28; j_gene: TRBJ1-4; CDR3aa: CASTGTTNEKLFF; CDR3nt: TGTGCCAGCACCGGGACAACAAATGAAAAACTGTTTTTT
d_gene: -; abundance: -; v_gene: TRBV7-2; j_gene: TRBJ2-3; CDR3aa: CASGQSADTQYF; CDR3nt: TGTGCCAGCGGCCAATCGGCAGATACGCAGTATTTT
d_gene: -; abundance: few; v_gene: TRBV11-2; j_gene: TRBJ2-7; CDR3aa: CASSLDRAGILSYEQYF; CDR3nt: TGTGCCAGCAGCTTAGATCGGGCAGGGATACTCTCCTACGAGCAGTACTTC
d_gene: TRBD1; abundance: few; v_gene: TRBV6-2/TRBV6-3; j_gene: TRBJ2-5; CDR3aa: CASNGQGQETQYF; CDR3nt: TGTGCCAGCAACGGACAGGGACAAGAGACCCAGTACTTC
d_gene: -; abundance: -; v_gene: TRBV7-2; j_gene: TRBJ2-5; CDR3aa: CASSLVQGLGETQYF; CDR3nt: TGTGCCAGCAGCTTAGTACAGGGTTTGGGGGAGACCCAGTACTTC
d_gene: -; abundance: -; v_gene: TRBV4-1; j_gene: TRBJ1-6; CDR3aa: CASSQDTGLSYNSPLHF; CDR3nt: TGCGCCAGCAGCCAAGACACGGGGTTGTCCTATAATTCACCCCTCCACTTT
d_gene: -; abundance: many; v_gene: TRBV7-2; j_gene: TRBJ2-7; CDR3aa: CASSYLGGRAYEQYF; CDR3nt: TGTGCCAGCAGCTATTTGGGGGGACGGGCCTACGAGCAGTACTTC
d_gene: TRBD1; abundance: few; v_gene: TRBV5-1; j_gene: TRBJ1-1; CDR3aa: CASSGGTENTEAFF; CDR3nt: TGCGCCAGCAGCGGCGGGACAGAGAACACTGAAGCTTTCTTT
d_gene: TRBD1; abundance: -; v_gene: TRBV7-7; j_gene: TRBJ2-1; CDR3aa: CASSLGPGGEQFF; CDR3nt: TGTGCCAGCAGCTTAGGCCCAGGGGGTGAGCAGTTCTTC
d_gene: TRBD1; abundance: -; v_gene: TRBV5-4; j_gene: TRBJ2-2; CDR3aa: CASSPGRGQGRTGELFF; CDR3nt: TGTGCCAGCAGCCCGGGCCGGGGACAGGGAAGAACCGGGGAGCTGTTTTTT
d_gene: TRBD2; abundance: few; v_gene: TRBV5-1; j_gene: TRBJ2-3; CDR3aa: CASSFGTGPGLVGVVADTQYF; CDR3nt: TGCGCCAGCAGCTTTGGGACGGGACCGGGACTAGTCGGGGTAGTCGCAGATACGCAGTATTTT
d_gene: TRBD1; abundance: -; v_gene: TRBV10-3; j_gene: TRBJ2-2; CDR3aa: CAISEGVGQGSVGELFF; CDR3nt: TGTGCCATCAGTGAGGGTGTTGGACAGGGGTCTGTCGGGGAGCTGTTTTTT
d_gene: -; abundance: -; v_gene: TRBV28; j_gene: TRBJ2-7; CDR3aa: CASSLSPSGVGEQYF; CDR3nt: TGTGCCAGCAGTTTATCCCCCTCCGGGGTTGGAGAGCAGTACTTC
d_gene: -; abundance: -; v_gene: TRBV10-1; j_gene: TRBJ2-3; CDR3aa: CASSESAGQSQYF; CDR3nt: TGCGCCAGCAGTGAGAGTGCCGGACAGTCGCAGTATTTT
d_gene: TRBD2; abundance: -; v_gene: TRBV30; j_gene: TRBJ2-3; CDR3aa: CAWAIAGADTQYF; CDR3nt: TGTGCCTGGGCGATAGCGGGAGCAGATACGCAGTATTTT
d_gene: -; abundance: few; v_gene: TRBV10-3; j_gene: TRBJ2-5; CDR3aa: CAISGSEETQYF; CDR3nt: TGTGCCATCAGTGGTTCCGAGGAGACCCAGTACTTC
d_gene: -; abundance: few; v_gene: TRBV30; j_gene: TRBJ2-7; CDR3aa: CAWSSGPYEQYF; CDR3nt: TGTGCCTGGAGTTCGGGACCCTACGAGCAGTACTTC
d_gene: TRBD2; abundance: many; v_gene: TRBV28; j_gene: TRBJ2-3; CDR3aa: CASSPLAGSTDTQYF; CDR3nt: TGTGCCAGCAGTCCACTAGCGGGGAGCACAGATACGCAGTATTTT
d_gene: TRBD2; abundance: -; v_gene: TRBV12-3/TRBV12-4; j_gene: TRBJ2-5; CDR3aa: CASSPGLKTQYF; CDR3nt: TGTGCCAGCAGCCCGGGACTAAAGACCCAGTACTTC
d_gene: -; abundance: -; v_gene: TRBV14; j_gene: TRBJ1-3; CDR3aa: CASSQDPAGNTIYF; CDR3nt: TGTGCCAGCAGCCAAGATCCAGCTGGAAACACCATATATTTT
d_gene: -; abundance: -; v_gene: TRBV6-6; j_gene: TRBJ2-3; CDR3aa: CASKKGPADTQYF; CDR3nt: TGTGCCAGCAAAAAGGGTCCCGCAGATACGCAGTATTTT
d_gene: -; abundance: many; v_gene: TRBV19; j_gene: TRBJ1-1; CDR3aa: CASSFTGLNTEAFF; CDR3nt: TGTGCCAGTAGTTTTACAGGGCTGAACACTGAAGCTTTCTTT
d_gene: TRBD1; abundance: -; v_gene: TRBV7-6; j_gene: TRBJ2-1; CDR3aa: CASSKLQGMGYNEQFF; CDR3nt: TGTGCCAGCAGCAAACTACAGGGGATGGGTTACAATGAGCAGTTCTTC
d_gene: TRBD2; abundance: -; v_gene: TRBV14; j_gene: TRBJ2-1; CDR3aa: CASSQGLPSGGPEQFF; CDR3nt: TGTGCCAGCAGCCAAGGTCTGCCTAGCGGGGGCCCCGAGCAGTTCTTC
d_gene: -; abundance: few; v_gene: TRBV19; j_gene: TRBJ1-5; CDR3aa: CASQRPQGNQPQHF; CDR3nt: TGTGCCAGTCAACGGCCCCAGGGAAATCAGCCCCAGCATTTT
d_gene: -; abundance: -; v_gene: TRBV5-1; j_gene: TRBJ2-1; CDR3aa: CASSLDRSYNEQFF; CDR3nt: TGCGCCAGCAGCTTGGACCGGTCCTACAATGAGCAGTTCTTC
d_gene: TRBD2; abundance: -; v_gene: TRBV19; j_gene: TRBJ2-1; CDR3aa: CASSPQGGSGGYNEQFF; CDR3nt: TGTGCCAGTAGTCCCCAAGGCGGTAGCGGGGGATACAATGAGCAGTTCTTC
d_gene: -; abundance: -; v_gene: TRBV19; j_gene: TRBJ2-5; CDR3aa: CASRSEAETQCF; CDR3nt: TGTGCCAGCCGTTCGGAGGCGGAGACCCAGTGCTTC
d_gene: TRBD2; abundance: few; v_gene: TRBV10-3; j_gene: TRBJ2-3; CDR3aa: CAISETSGGANGMTDTQYF; CDR3nt: TGTGCCATCAGTGAGACTAGCGGGGGGGCTAATGGAATGACAGATACGCAGTATTTT
d_gene: -; abundance: many; v_gene: TRBV7-2; j_gene: TRBJ2-3; CDR3aa: CASSLVRDLGDTQYF; CDR3nt: TGTGCCAGCAGCTTGGTGAGGGACCTTGGGGATACGCAGTATTTT
d_gene: -; abundance: -; v_gene: TRBV10-3; j_gene: TRBJ2-3; CDR3aa: CAISGVGSTDTQYF; CDR3nt: TGTGCCATCAGTGGGGTGGGTAGCACAGATACGCAGTATTTT
d_gene: -; abundance: -; v_gene: TRBV4-1; j_gene: TRBJ1-4; CDR3aa: CASSQMTDLLFF; CDR3nt: TGCGCCAGCAGCCAGATGACAGATTTACTGTTTTTT
d_gene: TRBD1; abundance: -; v_gene: TRBV28; j_gene: TRBJ2-1; CDR3aa: CASSSPGTGSDEQFF; CDR3nt: TGTGCCAGCAGTTCCCCCGGGACAGGGTCCGATGAGCAGTTCTTC
d_gene: TRBD2; abundance: -; v_gene: TRBV6-6; j_gene: TRBJ2-1; CDR3aa: CASSYGKREPGRIYNEQFF; CDR3nt: TGTGCCAGCAGTTACGGTAAGCGGGAGCCCGGCCGTATCTACAATGAGCAGTTCTTC
d_gene: -; abundance: many; v_gene: TRBV7-2; j_gene: TRBJ1-2; CDR3aa: CASSLGPGYSGYTF; CDR3nt: TGTGCCAGCAGCTTAGGCCCAGGGTACTCTGGCTACACCTTC
d_gene: TRBD1; abundance: few; v_gene: TRBV7-9; j_gene: TRBJ1-4; CDR3aa: CASGTDPRKLFF; CDR3nt: TGTGCCAGCGGGACAGACCCAAGAAAACTGTTTTTT
d_gene: -; abundance: -; v_gene: TRBV28; j_gene: TRBJ2-7; CDR3aa: CASSFSQGGYEQYF; CDR3nt: TGTGCCAGCAGTTTTTCGCAGGGAGGCTACGAGCAGTACTTC
d_gene: -; abundance: many; v_gene: TRBV11-2; j_gene: TRBJ1-3; CDR3aa: CASRMRATSGNTIYF; CDR3nt: TGTGCCAGCAGGATGAGGGCTACCTCTGGAAACACCATATATTTT
d_gene: -; abundance: -; v_gene: TRBV28; j_gene: TRBJ1-3; CDR3aa: CASRADRVSGNTIYF; CDR3nt: TGTGCCAGCAGAGCGGACAGAGTCTCTGGAAACACCATATATTTT
d_gene: -; abundance: many; v_gene: TRBV28; j_gene: TRBJ1-5; CDR3aa: CASSQTQANQPQHF; CDR3nt: TGTGCCAGCAGCCAAACCCAGGCCAATCAGCCCCAGCATTTT
d_gene: TRBD1; abundance: many; v_gene: TRBV7-2; j_gene: TRBJ1-5; CDR3aa: CASSSQRGQGNQPQHF; CDR3nt: TGTGCCAGCAGCTCGCAGAGGGGACAGGGTAATCAGCCCCAGCATTTT
d_gene: -; abundance: -; v_gene: TRBV12-3/TRBV12-4; j_gene: TRBJ2-7; CDR3aa: CASRQSGDEQYF; CDR3nt: TGTGCCAGCAGACAGTCGGGAGACGAGCAGTACTTC
d_gene: -; abundance: -; v_gene: TRBV20-1; j_gene: TRBJ2-7; CDR3aa: CSATDPRSSYEQYF; CDR3nt: TGCAGTGCTACGGACCCTAGGAGCTCCTACGAGCAGTACTTC
d_gene: -; abundance: many; v_gene: TRBV7-2; j_gene: TRBJ2-1; CDR3aa: CASNSRSSYNEQFF; CDR3nt: TGTGCCAGCAACTCTAGGAGCTCCTACAATGAGCAGTTCTTC